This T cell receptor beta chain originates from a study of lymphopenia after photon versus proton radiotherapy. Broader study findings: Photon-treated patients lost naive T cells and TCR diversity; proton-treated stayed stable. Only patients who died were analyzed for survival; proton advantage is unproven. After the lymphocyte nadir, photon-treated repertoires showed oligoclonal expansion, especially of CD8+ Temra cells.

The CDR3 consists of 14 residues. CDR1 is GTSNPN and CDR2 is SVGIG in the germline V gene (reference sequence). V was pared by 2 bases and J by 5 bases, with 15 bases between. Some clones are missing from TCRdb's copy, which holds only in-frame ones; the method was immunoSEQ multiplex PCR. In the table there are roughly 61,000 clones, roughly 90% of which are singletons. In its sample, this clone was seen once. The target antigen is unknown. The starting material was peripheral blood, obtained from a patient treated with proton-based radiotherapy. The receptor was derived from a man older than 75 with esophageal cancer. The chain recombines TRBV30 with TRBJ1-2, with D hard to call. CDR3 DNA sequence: TGTGCCTGGAGTCCCAATATCGGCCCTTATGGCTACACCTTC. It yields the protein CAWSPNIGPYGYTF.